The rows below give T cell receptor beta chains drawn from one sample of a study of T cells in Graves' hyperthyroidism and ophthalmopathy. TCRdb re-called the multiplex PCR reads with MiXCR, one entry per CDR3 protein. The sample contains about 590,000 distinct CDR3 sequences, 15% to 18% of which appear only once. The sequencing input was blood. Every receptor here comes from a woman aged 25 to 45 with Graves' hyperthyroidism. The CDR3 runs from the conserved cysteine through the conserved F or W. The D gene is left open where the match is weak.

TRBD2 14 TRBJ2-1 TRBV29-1 CSGINRGLAGEQFF
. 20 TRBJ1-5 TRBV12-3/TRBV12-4 CASSFAGGWGVEGSNQPQHF
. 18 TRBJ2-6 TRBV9 CASSKWTGRVEGANVLTF
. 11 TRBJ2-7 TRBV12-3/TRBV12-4 CASSFNYEQYF
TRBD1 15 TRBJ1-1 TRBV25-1 CASSPRDREDTEAFF
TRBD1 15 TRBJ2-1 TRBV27 CASSFDRGPHNEQFF
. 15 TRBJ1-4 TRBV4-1 CASSSQARTNEKLFF
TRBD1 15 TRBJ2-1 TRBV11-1 CASSDRDRGDDEQFF
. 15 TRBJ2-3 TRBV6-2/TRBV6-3 CASSSQGRYTDTRYF
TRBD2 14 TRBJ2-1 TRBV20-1 CSASRGGSSNEQFF
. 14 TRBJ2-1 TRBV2 CASRQGTDYNEQFF
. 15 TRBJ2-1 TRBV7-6 CASSPSVSSYNEQFF
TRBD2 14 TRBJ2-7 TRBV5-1 CASRTGLASYEQYF